These 5 T cell receptor beta chains were sequenced from one sample in a study of T-cell reconstitution after alpha-beta-depleted transplantation in children. It was with unique molecular identifiers that the TCRbeta library was prepared. Each CDR3 protein gets one entry after TCRdb re-called the PCR reads with MiXCR. Of roughly 500,000 distinct CDR3 sequences in the sample, 15% to 20% are singletons; the top ten hold around 3.3%. This sample comprised PBMCs from the stem cell graft donor, obtained from the stem cell graft. These receptors were obtained from a human donor who donated a stem cell graft to a child with acute lymphoblastic leukemia.

This clonotype was found a few times. The rearrangement uses TRBV12-3 or TRBV12-4 and TRBJ1-2; 10 bases match TRBD1. The CDR3 extends over 15 amino acids. The trim removed 5 bases at V and 7 bases at J, leaving 10 bases unmatched. The CDR3 reads CASSPTGTGVVGYTF. The CDR3 DNA reads TGTGCCAGCAGTCCGACCGGGACAGGGGTCGTTGGCTACACCTTC.

This clonotype came up a few times. V usage is TRBV12-5 and J usage is TRBJ1-5; D perhaps matches TRBD1 (5 bases). The CDR3 spans 15 residues. Trimming shortened V by 6 bases and J by 1 base, and 13 bases separated the two germline ends. In germline, CDR1 is LGHNT, CDR2 FRNRAP. As DNA, the CDR3 is TGTGCTAGTGGCCAGACTCAGGGAAGCAATCAGCCCCAGCATTTT. Its protein is CASGQTQGSNQPQHF.

V usage is TRBV9 and J usage is TRBJ2-1, with D possibly matching TRBD1 (6 bases). Between the trimmed V and J ends, which lost 4 bases and 6 bases, there was a span of 14 bases. This CDR3 has 14 residues. Germline CDR1 SGDLS, CDR2 YYNGEE. CDR3 region: CASSPGGQSNEQFF. CDR3 coding DNA: TGTGCCAGCAGCCCCGGAGGACAGTCCAATGAGCAGTTCTTC.

The genes are TRBV29-1 and TRBJ2-3; D possibly corresponds to TRBD1 (5 bases). CDR3 length: 12 residues. Germline CDR1 SQVTM, CDR2 ANQGSEA. The CDR3 loop reads CSSYSGYDTQYF. DNA of the CDR3: TGCAGTAGTTATTCAGGGTACGATACGCAGTATTTT.

The chain recombines TRBV20-1 with TRBJ2-3; TRBD2 matches 7 bases. CDR1 and CDR2 from the germline V gene are DFQATT and SNEGSKA (reference sequence). V was pared by 3 bases and J by 7 bases, with 4 bases of the junction left unmatched. The CDR3 runs 12 residues. CDR3 sequence: CSARGGVYTQYF. CDR3 DNA: TGCAGTGCTAGGGGGGGGGTGTATACGCAGTATTTT.